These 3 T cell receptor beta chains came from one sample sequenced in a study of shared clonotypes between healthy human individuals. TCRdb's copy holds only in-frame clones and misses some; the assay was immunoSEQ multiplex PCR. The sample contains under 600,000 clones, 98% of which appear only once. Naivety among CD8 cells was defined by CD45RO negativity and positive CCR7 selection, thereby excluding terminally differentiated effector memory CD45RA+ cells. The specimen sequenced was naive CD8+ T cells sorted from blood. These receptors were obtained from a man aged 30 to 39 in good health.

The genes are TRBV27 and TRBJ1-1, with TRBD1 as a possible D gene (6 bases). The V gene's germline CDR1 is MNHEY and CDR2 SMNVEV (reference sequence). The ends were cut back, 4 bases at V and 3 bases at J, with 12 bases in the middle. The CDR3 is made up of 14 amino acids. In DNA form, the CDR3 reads TGTGCCAGCAGTTCCCGGAGGGGGGACACTGAAGCTTTCTTT. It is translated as CASSSRRGDTEAFF.

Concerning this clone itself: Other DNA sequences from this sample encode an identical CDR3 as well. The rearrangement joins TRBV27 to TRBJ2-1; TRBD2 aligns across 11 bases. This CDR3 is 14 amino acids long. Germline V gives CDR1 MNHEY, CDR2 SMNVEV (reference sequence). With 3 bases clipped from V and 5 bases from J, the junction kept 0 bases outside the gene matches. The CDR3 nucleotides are TGTGCCAGCAGTTTGACTAGCGGGAACAATGAGCAGTTCTTC. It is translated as CASSLTSGNNEQFF.

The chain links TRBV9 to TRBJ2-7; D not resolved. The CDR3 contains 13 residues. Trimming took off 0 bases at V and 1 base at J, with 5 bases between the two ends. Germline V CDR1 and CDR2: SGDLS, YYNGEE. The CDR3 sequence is CASSVGISYEQYF. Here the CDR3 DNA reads TGTGCCAGCAGCGTAGGGATTTCCTACGAGCAGTACTTC.